Given below is one T cell receptor beta chain in context. Trimming removed 2 bases from V and 11 bases from J; junction bases left unmatched: 9. The CDR3 is 15 amino acids. The germline gives CDR1 MNHEY, CDR2 SVGAGI. This sample is drawn from a study of blood T cell repertoires in COVID-19. Sequencing used immunoSEQ multiplex PCR; TCRdb keeps in-frame clones, though not all of them. This sample has roughly 200,000 clones; around 83% occur once, and the top ten carry around 8.1%. Sequences were obtained from peripheral blood. The chain recombines TRBV6-5 with TRBJ1-1, with 12 bases lining up with TRBD1. This sequence was found in a man in his forties or fifties with active or convalescent COVID-19. In nucleotides, the CDR3 is TGTGCCAGCAGTTACGGGACAGGGGGCAGAATGGTTGCTTTCTTT. Translating gives CASSYGTGGRMVAFF.